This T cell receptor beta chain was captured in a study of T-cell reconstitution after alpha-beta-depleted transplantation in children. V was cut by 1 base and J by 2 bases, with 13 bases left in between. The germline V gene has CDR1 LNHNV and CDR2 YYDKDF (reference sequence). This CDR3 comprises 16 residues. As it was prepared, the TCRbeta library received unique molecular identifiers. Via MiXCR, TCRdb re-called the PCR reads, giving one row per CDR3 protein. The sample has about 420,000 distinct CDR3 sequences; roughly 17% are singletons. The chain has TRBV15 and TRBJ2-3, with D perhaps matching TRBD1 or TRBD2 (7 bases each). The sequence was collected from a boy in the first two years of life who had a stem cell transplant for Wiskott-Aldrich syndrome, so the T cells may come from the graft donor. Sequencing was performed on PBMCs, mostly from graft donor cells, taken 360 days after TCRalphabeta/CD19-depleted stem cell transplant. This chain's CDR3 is CATSRAQGGATDTQYF. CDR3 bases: TGTGCCACCAGCAGAGCGCAGGGGGGGGCCACAGATACGCAGTATTTT.